This paragraph reports one T cell receptor beta chain. What antigen it recognizes has not been identified. A 2.5 ml peripheral blood sample was drawn into PAXgene tubes per donor and stored at -80°C. Without T cell sorting, total RNA was isolated from whole blood using the PAXgene blood miRNA kit on an automated QIAcube. Deep TCRalpha and TCRbeta repertoire profiling with unique molecular barcoding was performed on peripheral blood of monozygotic twin pairs concordant or discordant for inflammatory bowel disease. Smoking habits were recorded for all twin pairs, with individuals classified as current, former or never smokers. The sample originates from a study of monozygotic twins with inflammatory bowel disease (dated by TCRdb to the late 2010s). Regarding the complete study: A total of approximately 30 monozygotic twin pairs were included in the full study, comprising nine German pairs (four IBD-concordant, five IBD-discordant) and 19 IBD-discordant Danish pairs. The search for disease-associated traits relied mainly on comparing IBD patients with their genetically identical healthy co-twins within discordant pairs. Each individual had, on average, about 151 000 unique TCRalpha sequences and 181 000 unique TCRbeta sequences available for analysis.

Results and caveats for the whole study, not just this receptor: Differing immunosuppressive treatments among patients may have added background noise and inter-individual variability to the repertoires. The analysis was unable to tell apart different T cell subtypes. Compared with healthy twins, IBD patients shared fewer clonotypes with other individuals, and the difference was most pronounced in patients with signs of disease activity. Repertoire similarity did not differ between concordant and discordant twins, which could be due to limited statistical power. The results gave no support for a single strong signal or clonotype linked to IBD. IBD patients had lower TCRbeta repertoire diversity, measured by the inverse Simpson index, than their healthy co-twins.

Reading from cysteine to phenylalanine, the CDR3 counts 15 amino acids. DNA for this receptor is not on file. CDR1 and CDR2 are read off the germline V gene as KGHSH and LQKENI. Library preparation used 5' RACE. Each TCR library was prepared from about 3,400 ng of total RNA. For each sample, cDNA synthesis was carried out in eight separate reactions using SMARTScribe reverse transcriptase. Unique molecular identifiers containing a 6-nucleotide sample barcode were introduced through template switching during cDNA synthesis. TCRalpha and TCRbeta cDNA was amplified by two nested PCRs of around 16 and 10 cycles, with bead purification after each PCR. Before amplification, cDNA was treated with uracil DNA-glycosylase and purified using the QIAquick PCR purification kit. The second PCR was the step at which Illumina TruSeq-compatible adapters and sample-specific barcodes were added. Library quality and concentration were checked on TapeStation and Qubit, and libraries were pooled at around 5 ng each. Sequencing of pooled libraries was carried out on an Illumina HiSeq2500 single-index Rapid Run using 2 x 100 bp reads and custom sequencing primers. The paper's data handling went like this. MiGEC version 1.2.6 was used for UMI-based consensus assembly, which corrected PCR and sequencing errors. MiXCR version 2.1.1 handled V(D)J alignment, clonotype assembly and CDR3 extraction. To normalise gene usage, clonotype sharing and MAIT/NKT TCR abundance, the top 1000, 10 000 and 20 000 clonotypes in each sample were analysed. After downsampling to 27 000 UMIs, diversity was calculated as the inverse Simpson index using the vegan R package. Paired Mann-Whitney U tests were applied to discordant twin pairs, and Benjamini-Hochberg correction was used for multiple testing. TCRdb reprocessed the reads, reporting each CDR3 protein sequence once and no DNA. The V and J calls reflect TCRdb's pipeline rather than the authors' work. This sample's records show over 350,000 distinct CDR3 sequences. Approximately 2.8% of the sample goes to the ten largest clones.

The receptor's source is a human donor with ulcerative colitis or Crohn's disease, or a healthy co-twin of an affected twin (not recorded which). The sequence is built from TRBV18 and TRBJ1-6; TCRdb selects TRBD1, and the lack of DNA leaves this call unchecked. The specimen sequenced was blood. The CDR3 reads as follows: CASSPPSGHNSPLHF.